The 27 T cell receptor beta chains listed next were all sequenced from one sample in a study of blood T cell repertoires in COVID-19. The repertoire was sequenced with immunoSEQ multiplex PCR; TCRdb's copy has only in-frame clones and lacks some. The sample shows tens of thousands of clones, approximately 90% of them seen only once. Input material: peripheral blood. These receptors were taken from a woman older than 75 with acute or convalescent COVID-19.

The rearrangement links TRBV5-4 to TRBJ2-5, with D maybe TRBD1 (5 bases). The CDR3 totals 14 residues. Germline CDR1 SGHNT, CDR2 YYREEE (reference sequence). V was clipped by 4 bases and J by 9 bases, with 19 bases between them. CDR3 bases: TGTGCCAGCAGCGCGGACAATAGGCTAGGGCCCCAGTACTTC. Its protein is CASSADNRLGPQYF.

This chain uses TRBV7-8 with TRBJ1-3, with D maybe TRBD1 (5 bases). The germline V gene has CDR1 SGHVS and CDR2 FQNEAQ. This CDR3 spans 13 amino acids. V lost 0 bases, J lost 6 bases, and 6 bases lay in between. Here the CDR3 DNA reads TGTGCCAGCAGCTTAGCTGGGGCAAACACCATATATTTT. Residues: CASSLAGANTIYF.

The chain recombines TRBV6-5 with TRBJ2-1; 9 bases are a match to TRBD2. Germline V gives CDR1 MNHEY, CDR2 SVGAGI. This CDR3 spans 15 amino acids. V lost 4 bases and J lost 8; bases outside the gene matches: 9. The CDR3 loop is CASSWVAGEVYEQFF. In DNA form, the CDR3 reads TGTGCCAGCAGTTGGGTAGCGGGAGAGGTATATGAGCAGTTCTTC.

The chain is built from TRBV9 and TRBJ1-1; the D is unclear. Germline V lookup: CDR1 SGDLS, CDR2 YYNGEE. This CDR3 has 12 residues. Trimming left V 3 bases short and J 1 base short, with 4 bases between. The CDR3 region is CASSAGNTEAFF. Written as DNA, the CDR3 is TGTGCCAGCAGCGCAGGGAACACTGAAGCTTTCTTT.

The gene calls are TRBV28 and TRBJ1-5; 8 nucleotides align to TRBD1. V lost 6 bases, J lost 5 bases, and 6 bases stayed unmatched. Germline CDR1 is MDHEN and CDR2 is SYDVKM. The CDR3 spans 14 residues. The CDR3 coding sequence is TGTGCCAGCAGCCATGGGACAGGTCATCAGCCCCAGCATTTT. The encoded protein is CASSHGTGHQPQHF.

V is TRBV6-5 and J is TRBJ1-2, with 11 bases identical to TRBD1. Germline CDR1 reads MNHEY; CDR2 reads SVGAGI. V trimming: 6 bases; J trimming: 5 bases; junction bases outside the gene matches: 2. CDR3 length equals 13 residues. The CDR3 reads CASRRDRGYGYTF. As DNA, the CDR3 is TGTGCCAGCAGGCGGGACAGGGGGTATGGCTACACCTTC.

The chain couples TRBV28 to TRBJ1-3, with TRBD1 as a possible D gene (6 bases). Germline CDR1 and CDR2: MDHEN and SYDVKM. V gave up 7 bases and J gave up 2 bases, with 12 bases separating them. This CDR3 has 14 amino acids. The CDR3 nucleotides read TGTGCCAGCACCCACAGGGCGGCTGGAAACACCATATATTTT. Its protein is CASTHRAAGNTIYF.

The V and J genes are TRBV5-4 and TRBJ2-2; TRBD2 aligns across 7 bases. The CDR3 extends over 16 amino acids. In germline, CDR1 is SGHNT, CDR2 YYREEE (reference sequence). V was pared by 3 bases and J by 1 base, with 6 bases of the junction left unmatched. The DNA for the CDR3 is TGTGCCAGCAGCTCCTCTAGCGGTAGGAACACCGGGGAGCTGTTTTTT. Amino acid sequence: CASSSSSGRNTGELFF.

The gene calls are TRBV7-2 and TRBJ2-7; a weak D match, TRBD1 (6 bases). The V gene's germline CDR1 is SGHTA and CDR2 FQGNSA. CDR3 size: 14 residues. Trimming left V 1 base short and J 7 bases short, with 14 bases between. As DNA, the CDR3 is TGTGCCAGCAGCTTAGTTGGGACACCTGGGGAGCAGTACTTC. Encoded protein: CASSLVGTPGEQYF.

The rearrangement uses TRBV5-1 and TRBJ1-1; TRBD1 matches 8 bases. This CDR3 contains 14 residues. With 1 base clipped from V and 4 bases from J, the junction kept 3 bases outside the gene matches. Germline CDR1 and CDR2: SGHRS and YFSETQ. DNA for the CDR3: TGCGCCAGCAGCTTGCAGGGGGCCGCCACTGAAGCTTTCTTT. This sequence encodes CASSLQGAATEAFF.

The J gene is TRBJ1-1, the V gene TRBV10-3; tentative D call: TRBD1 (5 bases). Trimming left V 6 bases short and J 0 bases short, with 14 bases between. The CDR3 sequence is 15 residues long. Germline V gene lookup returns CDR1 ENHRY and CDR2 SYGVKD. Here the CDR3 reads CAISDSPWMNTEAFF. CDR3 in DNA: TGTGCCATCAGCGACAGTCCCTGGATGAACACTGAAGCTTTCTTT.

This chain uses TRBV5-1 with TRBJ1-1, with a tentative D call TRBD1 (6 bases). V lost 4 bases and J lost 0, with 10 bases in between. The CDR3 spans 14 residues. Germline V CDR1 and CDR2: SGHRS, YFSETQ. This chain's CDR3 is CASSRTAMNTEAFF. In DNA, the CDR3 is TGCGCCAGCAGCCGGACAGCGATGAACACTGAAGCTTTCTTT.

The J gene is TRBJ2-5, the V gene TRBV7-9; 7 bases match TRBD1. The V gene's germline CDR1 is SEHNR and CDR2 FQNEAQ (reference sequence). This CDR3 comprises 13 residues. Unmatched junction bases numbered 4, after V lost 4 bases and J lost 5 bases. The CDR3 loop reads CASSSRGHETQYF. The CDR3, as DNA: TGTGCCAGCAGCTCAAGGGGGCACGAGACCCAGTACTTC.

J is TRBJ2-1 and V is TRBV15; TRBD2 matches at 7 bases. Germline V gene data show CDR1 as LNHNV and CDR2 as YYDKDF (reference sequence). The CDR3 spans 13 residues. Trimming removed 5 bases from V and 8 bases from J; junction bases left unmatched: 6. As DNA, the CDR3 is TGTGCCACCAGCCCCCCCCGGGGGGATGAGCAGTTCTTC. Its translation: CATSPPRGDEQFF.

The chain uses TRBV5-1 and TRBJ2-4; a weak D match, TRBD1 (6 bases). CDR3 length: 14 residues. Trimming took off 4 bases at V and 2 bases at J, with 10 bases between the two ends. Germline V gene lookup returns CDR1 SGHRS and CDR2 YFSETQ. CDR3 amino acids: CASSPDSSKNIQYF. The CDR3, as DNA: TGCGCCAGCAGCCCGGACAGTTCCAAAAACATTCAGTACTTC.

CDR3 region: CASRNTGNPGNTIYF. The CDR3 coding sequence is TGTGCCAGCAGAAATACAGGGAACCCTGGAAACACCATATATTTT. The chain joins TRBV6-5 to TRBJ1-3, with D possibly matching TRBD1 (6 bases). The V end lost 6 bases, the J end lost 2 bases, and 14 bases lay between the germline ends. CDR1 is MNHEY and CDR2 is SVGAGI in the germline V gene. The CDR3 is 15 amino acids.

This chain links TRBV18 with TRBJ2-4; 11 bases line up with TRBD1. CDR1 and CDR2 (germline): KGHSH, LQKENI. Trimming took 0 bases from V and 3 from J; bases not matched to a gene: 1. The CDR3 spans 16 residues. CDR3 amino acids: CASSPPGQGVKNIQYF. The DNA for the CDR3 is TGTGCCAGCTCACCACCGGGACAGGGGGTCAAAAACATTCAGTACTTC.

J is TRBJ2-2 and V is TRBV4-1; D might be TRBD1 (5 bases). The CDR3 spans 17 residues. V lost 1 base, J lost 1 base, and 13 bases lay in between. Germline CDR1 MGHRA, CDR2 YSYEKL. The DNA for the CDR3 is TGCGCCAGCAGCCAAGGAGCAAAGGGGTTGAACACCGGGGAGCTGTTTTTT. This codes for CASSQGAKGLNTGELFF.

The genes are TRBV9 and TRBJ1-1; possibly TRBD1 for D (6 bases). Germline assignment: CDR1 SGDLS and CDR2 YYNGEE. V gave up 4 bases and J gave up 1 base, with 17 bases separating them. The CDR3 has 16 residues. CDR3 amino acids: CASSPQGRGSNTEAFF. CDR3 sequence (DNA): TGTGCCAGCAGCCCTCAGGGCAGGGGATCGAACACTGAAGCTTTCTTT.

The V and J genes are TRBV19 and TRBJ2-2; 7 bases fit TRBD2. Losses at the gene ends were 4 bases for V and 7 bases for J; bases not matched to a gene: 9. Per germline, CDR1 LNHDA and CDR2 SQIVND (reference sequence). CDR3 length: 15 residues. DNA of the CDR3: TGTGCCAGTAGTACACTCGGGAGCGGGGACGGGGAGCTGTTTTTT. Translated, it gives CASSTLGSGDGELFF.

The chain combines TRBV25-1 with TRBJ2-1, with TRBD1 as a possible D gene (5 bases). This CDR3 comprises 14 residues. In germline, CDR1 is MGHDK, CDR2 SYGVNS. Trimming removed 5 bases at V and 2 bases at J, with 10 bases between. The CDR3 DNA sequence: TGTGCCAGCAGTCTTACAGGAACCTACAATGAGCAGTTCTTC. Amino acids: CASSLTGTYNEQFF.

This chain connects TRBV14 to TRBJ1-6; possible D gene TRBD1, 6 bases. Trimming pared 5 bases from V and 4 bases from J, leaving 15 bases between. This CDR3 contains 16 residues. Per the germline V gene, CDR1 is SGHDN and CDR2 is FVKESK. As DNA, the CDR3 is TGTGCCAGCAGCAAGCAAGGACAGCTATATAATTCACCCCTCCACTTT. Translating it yields CASSKQGQLYNSPLHF.

This rearrangement joins TRBV6-5 to TRBJ2-7, with D maybe TRBD2 (5 bases). CDR3 length equals 12 residues. V was trimmed by 6 bases and J by 3 bases, leaving 9 bases between them. CDR1 is MNHEY and CDR2 is SVGAGI in the germline V gene. CDR3 region: CASSGENYEQYF. CDR3 in DNA: TGTGCCAGCAGCGGGGAGAACTACGAGCAGTACTTC.

V is TRBV6-4 and J is TRBJ2-1, with 10 bases lining up with TRBD2. Germline values: CDR1 MRHNA, CDR2 SNTAGT. The CDR3 runs 17 residues. Trimming cost V 6 bases and J 3 bases; bases outside gene matches: 11. Here the CDR3 reads CASSPGSGRGYYNEQFF. As DNA, the CDR3 is TGTGCCAGCAGCCCAGGGAGCGGGAGGGGATACTACAATGAGCAGTTCTTC.

The chain recombines TRBV6-2 or TRBV6-3 with TRBJ1-2, with D maybe TRBD1 (6 bases). Looked up from germline, CDR1 is MNHEY and CDR2 is SVGEGT. The CDR3 sequence is 13 residues long. The V end was cut by 5 bases, the J end by 12 bases, with 19 bases between. DNA for the CDR3: TGTGCCAGCAGTCCCCCGGACAGCCAAATCGACACCTTC. Translating gives CASSPPDSQIDTF.

The chain uses TRBV10-3 and TRBJ1-2; D unclear. The V gene's germline CDR1 is ENHRY and CDR2 SYGVKD. The CDR3 has 13 amino acids. V was cut by 2 bases and J by 2 bases, with 6 bases left in between. The CDR3 spells CAISETVNYGYTF. In DNA form, the CDR3 reads TGTGCCATCAGTGAGACGGTAAACTATGGCTACACCTTC.

This chain links TRBV9 with TRBJ2-2, with D possibly matching TRBD1 (5 bases). Germline values: CDR1 SGDLS, CDR2 YYNGEE. The CDR3 has 16 residues. V lost 1 base to trimming and J lost 2 bases, with 12 bases between them. The CDR3 here is CASSVKDRLNTGELFF. For the CDR3, the DNA is TGTGCCAGCAGCGTAAAAGACAGATTAAACACCGGGGAGCTGTTTTTT.